This T cell receptor (beta chain) is from a study of cytomegalovirus exposure and HLA in healthy donors. Study findings and constraints: A cluster of highly shared sequence variants was likely a sequencing artifact. Some public TCRs appeared in many individuals, while most sequences were rare. TRBV6-2, TRBV6-3 and some other V segments were unresolvable in 87-base-pair reads.

On this clone: Its target is unknown.

PCR employed 60 Vbeta and 13 Jbeta primers. The data were produced by immunoSEQ multiplex PCR, yet TCRdb's version contains in-frame clones alone and is incomplete. The sample has about 220,000 clones; 65% to 85% are singletons. Despite likely unrecorded immune exposures, the donors were nominally healthy at the time of sampling. The V segment lost 0 bases and the J segment 1 base; nucleotides outside the gene matches: 6. This CDR3 is built from 17 residues. Germline V gene data show CDR1 as KGHSH and CDR2 as LQKENI. The receptor was derived from a boy aged 2-15 years in good health and CMV-seronegative. The sample was PBMCs. The chain joins TRBV18 to TRBJ2-5; 9 bases fit TRBD1. CDR3 in DNA: TGTGCCAGCTCACCACCGAGACAGGGGGTCTCCCAAGAGACCCAGTACTTC. It translates to CASSPPRQGVSQETQYF.